A selection of T cell receptor beta chains follows, all from one sample in a study of cytotoxic CD8 clonotypes in ibrutinib-treated CLL. Clones were read by immunoSEQ multiplex PCR, and TCRdb kept only the in-frame ones, dropping some. The table lists under 150,000 clones, about 84% of them singletons. The sample in question was PBMCs, obtained after 36 months of ibrutinib treatment. Receptors were obtained from a human donor with chronic lymphocytic leukemia. Both conserved end residues are part of each CDR3. The D gene is left open where the match is weak. Clone size is stated in some rows and not others, as once, few, many or a class when expanded.

CDR3 DNA: TGTGCCACCGACCTGGGACAGCGCACAGATACGCAGTATTTT
CDR3 protein: CATDLGQRTDTQYF
V gene: TRBV2
clone size: -
D gene: TRBD1
J gene: TRBJ2-3

CDR3 DNA: TGTGCCAGCAGCCCCAGGGGGCGTATGGAAAAACTGTTTTTT
CDR3 protein: CASSPRGRMEKLFF
V gene: TRBV9
clone size: -
D gene: TRBD1
J gene: TRBJ1-4

CDR3 DNA: TGCAGCGTTCTCTCAGTCTTGAGCTCTGGCTACACCTTC
CDR3 protein: CSVLSVLSSGYTF
V gene: TRBV29-1
clone size: -
D gene: -
J gene: TRBJ1-2

CDR3 DNA: TGTGCCAGCAGTTACTCGGAACAGGGTTTCCGGCAGACCCAGTACTTC
CDR3 protein: CASSYSEQGFRQTQYF
V gene: TRBV6-5
clone size: -
D gene: -
J gene: TRBJ2-5

CDR3 DNA: TGTGCCAGCAGCGTACTAGATTTCTCTGGAAACACCATATATTTT
CDR3 protein: CASSVLDFSGNTIYF
V gene: TRBV9
clone size: -
D gene: -
J gene: TRBJ1-3

CDR3 DNA: TGTGCCAGCAGCTTAAACAGGGGGCCTTCACCCCTCCACTTT
CDR3 protein: CASSLNRGPSPLHF
V gene: TRBV13
clone size: -
D gene: TRBD1
J gene: TRBJ1-6

CDR3 DNA: TGTGCCAGCAGCTTAGCAGGTGGCTCTGGAAACACCATATATTTT
CDR3 protein: CASSLAGGSGNTIYF
V gene: TRBV7-9
clone size: -
D gene: -
J gene: TRBJ1-3

CDR3 DNA: TGTGCCAGCAGCGTTAGGGGTTCTAATGAAAAACTGTTTTTT
CDR3 protein: CASSVRGSNEKLFF
V gene: TRBV9
clone size: -
D gene: -
J gene: TRBJ1-4

CDR3 DNA: TGCGCCAGCAGCTTGGGACTAGCCCAGTTCTTC
CDR3 protein: CASSLGLAQFF
V gene: TRBV5-1
clone size: -
D gene: TRBD2
J gene: TRBJ2-1

CDR3 DNA: TGTGCCAGCAGTACCTTCATAAGAACAGGCTCTGGGGCCAACGTCCTGACTTTC
CDR3 protein: CASSTFIRTGSGANVLTF
V gene: TRBV27
clone size: -
D gene: -
J gene: TRBJ2-6

CDR3 DNA: TGTGCCAGCAGTGAAACTAGCGGGAGGTTCGGCGAGCAGTACTTC
CDR3 protein: CASSETSGRFGEQYF
V gene: TRBV2
clone size: few
D gene: TRBD2
J gene: TRBJ2-7

CDR3 DNA: TGTGCCAGCAGTGTTCACCCCCTGGAGGGAGACTACAATGAGCAGTTCTTC
CDR3 protein: CASSVHPLEGDYNEQFF
V gene: TRBV6-4
clone size: -
D gene: -
J gene: TRBJ2-1

CDR3 DNA: TGTGCCAGCAGCGCCAGGGTGGGCCAGCCCCAGCATTTT
CDR3 protein: CASSARVGQPQHF
V gene: TRBV7-2
clone size: -
D gene: -
J gene: TRBJ1-5

CDR3 DNA: TGCAGCGTAGATCCCACAGGGTCCAAAAACATTCAGTACTTC
CDR3 protein: CSVDPTGSKNIQYF
V gene: TRBV29-1
clone size: few
D gene: -
J gene: TRBJ2-4

CDR3 DNA: TGTGCCAGCAGTGGAAACAGGGGGCTCGGCTATGGCTACACCTTC
CDR3 protein: CASSGNRGLGYGYTF
V gene: TRBV6-1
clone size: -
D gene: TRBD1
J gene: TRBJ1-2

CDR3 DNA: TGTGCCTGGAGTGTGAGGGAGCGTCAGCCCCAGCATTTT
CDR3 protein: CAWSVRERQPQHF
V gene: TRBV30
clone size: few
D gene: -
J gene: TRBJ1-5

CDR3 DNA: TGCGCCAGCGCCAAAGACGGAGACTCTGGAAACACCATATATTTT
CDR3 protein: CASAKDGDSGNTIYF
V gene: TRBV5-1
clone size: -
D gene: -
J gene: TRBJ1-3

CDR3 DNA: TGTGCCAGCAGCCACACAGGGGGGCCCCAGCATTTT
CDR3 protein: CASSHTGGPQHF
V gene: TRBV7-9
clone size: few
D gene: TRBD1
J gene: TRBJ1-5

CDR3 DNA: TGTGCCAGCAGCGTGAGGGGATTGAACTACAATGAGCAGTTCTTC
CDR3 protein: CASSVRGLNYNEQFF
V gene: TRBV28
clone size: -
D gene: -
J gene: TRBJ2-1

CDR3 DNA: TGTGCCAGCAGTTCCGGGACAGGGATGCACAATGAGCAGTTCTTC
CDR3 protein: CASSSGTGMHNEQFF
V gene: TRBV7-9
clone size: -
D gene: TRBD1
J gene: TRBJ2-1

CDR3 DNA: TGTGCCAGCAGGAGAAATTGGGGTCAGCCCCAGCATTTT
CDR3 protein: CASRRNWGQPQHF
V gene: TRBV28
clone size: few
D gene: -
J gene: TRBJ1-5

CDR3 DNA: TGTGCCTGGAGTGTACGGCCCTTTGCGGGGGGGATGGGGGAGCAGTACTTC
CDR3 protein: CAWSVRPFAGGMGEQYF
V gene: TRBV30
clone size: -
D gene: TRBD2
J gene: TRBJ2-7

CDR3 DNA: TGTGCCAGCTCACCTGGGACGGGGATCTCTGGAAACACCATATATTTT
CDR3 protein: CASSPGTGISGNTIYF
V gene: TRBV18
clone size: -
D gene: -
J gene: TRBJ1-3

CDR3 DNA: TGTGCCAGCAGCTCGGGGACTCCCTACAATGAGCAGTTCTTC
CDR3 protein: CASSSGTPYNEQFF
V gene: TRBV11-2
clone size: -
D gene: -
J gene: TRBJ2-1

CDR3 DNA: TGCGCCAGCAGCCAAGCACCGCTCAGGACAGATACGCAGTATTTT
CDR3 protein: CASSQAPLRTDTQYF
V gene: TRBV4-1
clone size: -
D gene: -
J gene: TRBJ2-3

CDR3 DNA: TGTGCCAGCGTTGGAAGACTAGTGTACGCCGGGGAGCTGTTTTTT
CDR3 protein: CASVGRLVYAGELFF
V gene: TRBV6-1
clone size: -
D gene: -
J gene: TRBJ2-2

CDR3 DNA: TGTGCCAGCTCACCGAGAACAGGGGGAGCTGGAAACACCATATATTTT
CDR3 protein: CASSPRTGGAGNTIYF
V gene: TRBV18
clone size: -
D gene: TRBD1
J gene: TRBJ1-3

CDR3 DNA: TGTGCCAGCATACAGACCGGACAGGGGTGGCAGACCCAGTACTTC
CDR3 protein: CASIQTGQGWQTQYF
V gene: TRBV6-1
clone size: -
D gene: TRBD1
J gene: TRBJ2-5

CDR3 DNA: TGTGCCAGCAGTGCGGGACTAGCGGCCTACGAGCAGTACTTC
CDR3 protein: CASSAGLAAYEQYF
V gene: TRBV28
clone size: -
D gene: TRBD2
J gene: TRBJ2-7

CDR3 DNA: TGTGCCAGCAGCTTAGTTGTAGGGACCGGGGAGCTGTTTTTT
CDR3 protein: CASSLVVGTGELFF
V gene: TRBV7-2
clone size: -
D gene: -
J gene: TRBJ2-2

CDR3 DNA: TGTGCCAGCAGTTTAGGTTTTGGGGGAAATGAAAAACTGTTTTTT
CDR3 protein: CASSLGFGGNEKLFF
V gene: TRBV28
clone size: -
D gene: -
J gene: TRBJ1-4

CDR3 DNA: TGTGCCAGCAGTTCCCGTTGGGACACCATATATTTT
CDR3 protein: CASSSRWDTIYF
V gene: TRBV28
clone size: few
D gene: -
J gene: TRBJ1-3

CDR3 DNA: TGTGCCAGTAGTATAGCCTCCAGAGCGGGGAACGAGCAGTTCTTC
CDR3 protein: CASSIASRAGNEQFF
V gene: TRBV19
clone size: -
D gene: TRBD2
J gene: TRBJ2-1

CDR3 DNA: TGTGCCACCCGACCCACAGGGAGCTCTGGAAACACCATATATTTT
CDR3 protein: CATRPTGSSGNTIYF
V gene: TRBV6-1
clone size: few
D gene: -
J gene: TRBJ1-3

CDR3 DNA: TGCGCCAGCAGCGGCCGGGAATCGAGAGGGCTTTACAATGAGCAGTTCTTC
CDR3 protein: CASSGRESRGLYNEQFF
V gene: TRBV5-1
clone size: -
D gene: -
J gene: TRBJ2-1

CDR3 DNA: TGTGCCAGCAGTGAATATGGCGGGGTCTACGAGCAGTACTTC
CDR3 protein: CASSEYGGVYEQYF
V gene: TRBV6-5
clone size: -
D gene: -
J gene: TRBJ2-7

CDR3 DNA: TGTGCCAGCAGCCCCCAGGGGGGGCACTCCTACAATGAGCAGTTCTTC
CDR3 protein: CASSPQGGHSYNEQFF
V gene: TRBV14
clone size: -
D gene: -
J gene: TRBJ2-1

CDR3 DNA: TGCGCCAGCAGCCAGCAGGGAAGTGCTACGAACACTGAAGCTTTCTTT
CDR3 protein: CASSQQGSATNTEAFF
V gene: TRBV4-1
clone size: -
D gene: -
J gene: TRBJ1-1

CDR3 DNA: TGCAGTCTCTCCTTAGACTATGGCTACACCTTC
CDR3 protein: CSLSLDYGYTF
V gene: TRBV20-1
clone size: -
D gene: -
J gene: TRBJ1-2

CDR3 DNA: TGCGCCAGCAGCTTGGCGGCAGCAACCGAAAAACTGTTTTTT
CDR3 protein: CASSLAAATEKLFF
V gene: TRBV5-1
clone size: -
D gene: -
J gene: TRBJ1-4

CDR3 DNA: TGTGCCAGCAGCCAGGACCAACGGACAGCCAATGAGCAGTTCTTC
CDR3 protein: CASSQDQRTANEQFF
V gene: TRBV4-2
clone size: few
D gene: -
J gene: TRBJ2-1

CDR3 DNA: TGTGCAAGTCGCTTCCCCCGGACTAGAACTTACGAGCAGTACTTC
CDR3 protein: CASRFPRTRTYEQYF
V gene: TRBV12-2
clone size: -
D gene: -
J gene: TRBJ2-7

CDR3 DNA: TGTGCCAGCAGTGGTGGATTTAATTCACCCCTCCACTTT
CDR3 protein: CASSGGFNSPLHF
V gene: TRBV6-6
clone size: few
D gene: -
J gene: TRBJ1-6

CDR3 DNA: TGTGCCAGTAGGCTCGGACAGGGAAGGCGGGGACGTGGCTACACCTTC
CDR3 protein: CASRLGQGRRGRGYTF
V gene: TRBV19
clone size: few
D gene: TRBD1
J gene: TRBJ1-2

CDR3 DNA: TGTGCCAGCAGCCTCCGGGACGGGCTCACCTACGAGCAGTACTTC
CDR3 protein: CASSLRDGLTYEQYF
V gene: TRBV7-3
clone size: -
D gene: -
J gene: TRBJ2-7

CDR3 DNA: TGTGCCAGCAGTCACCCCTATGACAGGATAGGCTCCTATAATTCACCCCTCCACTTT
CDR3 protein: CASSHPYDRIGSYNSPLHF
V gene: TRBV28
clone size: -
D gene: -
J gene: TRBJ1-6

CDR3 DNA: TGTGCCAGCAGCTCTCTCAGGGGGGCCTATGGCTACACCTTC
CDR3 protein: CASSSLRGAYGYTF
V gene: TRBV7-2
clone size: -
D gene: TRBD1
J gene: TRBJ1-2

CDR3 DNA: TGTGCCATCAGTGCCTCTCGGACAGGGGGTGGCAATCAGCCCCAGCATTTT
CDR3 protein: CAISASRTGGGNQPQHF
V gene: TRBV10-3
clone size: -
D gene: TRBD1
J gene: TRBJ1-5

CDR3 DNA: TGTGCCAGCAGCTTGGCCCTGGGGGCAGATACGCAGTATTTT
CDR3 protein: CASSLALGADTQYF
V gene: TRBV5-8
clone size: -
D gene: -
J gene: TRBJ2-3

CDR3 DNA: TGTGCCGAGGGTTCGAGTAATAGGGGCACTGAAGCTTTCTTT
CDR3 protein: CAEGSSNRGTEAFF
V gene: TRBV28
clone size: -
D gene: -
J gene: TRBJ1-1

CDR3 DNA: TGTGCCAGCTCCAGGGGGCCGTCGAACACCGGGGAGCTGTTTTTT
CDR3 protein: CASSRGPSNTGELFF
V gene: TRBV5-6
clone size: -
D gene: TRBD1
J gene: TRBJ2-2

CDR3 DNA: TGCGCCAGCAGCTTGCAGGGCAGAAATGGCTACACCTTC
CDR3 protein: CASSLQGRNGYTF
V gene: TRBV5-1
clone size: -
D gene: -
J gene: TRBJ1-2

CDR3 DNA: TGTGCCAGCAGTGCCTGGACAGGCGACTCTGGAAACACCATATATTTT
CDR3 protein: CASSAWTGDSGNTIYF
V gene: TRBV2
clone size: -
D gene: TRBD1
J gene: TRBJ1-3